Listed below are T cell receptor beta chains from one sample, sequenced in a study of blood T cell repertoires in COVID-19. Repertoires were generated with immunoSEQ multiplex PCR, while TCRdb's copy carries only in-frame clones and drops some. Of fewer than 50,000 clones listed, over 80% are singletons. The sample comprised peripheral blood. The source is a man in his fifties with active COVID-19. CDR3s include the opening cysteine and the closing phenylalanine or tryptophan. The order of the fields is D gene, V gene, clone size, J gene, CDR3 DNA, CDR3 protein. D genes are given only for firm matches. Clone size is not always given. Where it is, it says once, few, many or a class for expanded clones.

.	TRBV7-9	.	TRBJ1-2	TGTGCCAGCACACCTGAGCGGGGGGGATTCGGCTACACCTTC	CASTPERGGFGYTF
.	TRBV19	.	TRBJ1-1	TGTGCCAGTAGTCATCGGTACACTGAAGCTTTCTTT	CASSHRYTEAFF
.	TRBV25-1	once	TRBJ1-1	TGTGCCAGCAGTGAACCAACAGGGATAGCTGAAGCTTTCTTT	CASSEPTGIAEAFF
TRBD1	TRBV10-1	once	TRBJ2-7	TGCGCCAGCAAGAGACAGGGGGGGGGCGAGCAGTACTTC	CASKRQGGGEQYF
TRBD1	TRBV10-3	once	TRBJ1-2	TGTGCCATCACTCCGGGACAGGGAGACTATGGCTACACCTTC	CAITPGQGDYGYTF
TRBD2	TRBV7-9	.	TRBJ2-5	TGTGCCAGCAGCTTAGCCTCTAGCGGGGCGGTTCAAGAGACCCAGTACTTC	CASSLASSGAVQETQYF
TRBD1	TRBV14	.	TRBJ2-3	TGTGCCAGCAGCCAAGCCGAATGGGGACAGGGGTTACATACGCAGTATTTT	CASSQAEWGQGLHTQYF
TRBD2	TRBV2	.	TRBJ2-5	TGTGCCAGCAGTTTCCAGACTAGCGGCCAAGAGACCCAGTACTTC	CASSFQTSGQETQYF
TRBD1	TRBV6-5	.	TRBJ1-1	TGTGCCAGCAGTTATTATGGAGGGGGCTCCACTGAAGCTTTCTTT	CASSYYGGGSTEAFF
.	TRBV20-1	.	TRBJ1-1	TGCAGTGCAACGACAGGTGGTCGGGCTTTCTTT	CSATTGGRAFF
TRBD2	TRBV4-3	.	TRBJ2-3	TGCGCCAGCAGCCAAGGGACTAGCAGACTCACAGATACGCAGTATTTT	CASSQGTSRLTDTQYF
.	TRBV3-1/TRBV3-2	.	TRBJ2-7	TGTGCCAGCAGCCAAGATCCAGCGAGCGACGAGCAGTACTTC	CASSQDPASDEQYF
.	TRBV19	.	TRBJ2-7	TGTGCCAGTAGTATGGCCGACAGCTCCTACGAGCAGTACTTC	CASSMADSSYEQYF
.	TRBV27	.	TRBJ1-1	TGTGCCAGCAGTTTGGCAGGGAGGTTCACTGAAGCTTTCTTT	CASSLAGRFTEAFF
TRBD2	TRBV5-4	.	TRBJ2-3	TGTGCCAGCAGTTACAGGACGGGGAGGGGCACAGATACGCAGTATTTT	CASSYRTGRGTDTQYF
.	TRBV7-2	.	TRBJ2-2	TGTGCCAGCAGCCCCCAGGCGGGGCCGAACACCGGGGAGCTGTTTTTT	CASSPQAGPNTGELFF
TRBD2	TRBV5-1	.	TRBJ2-3	TGCGCCACCAAGGGAGGACTAGCGACAGATACGCAGTATTTT	CATKGGLATDTQYF
.	TRBV7-2	.	TRBJ2-1	TGTGCCAGCAGCTTGGGGGGGCTAAGCAATGAGCAGTTCTTC	CASSLGGLSNEQFF
TRBD1	TRBV19	.	TRBJ1-5	TGTGCCAGTAGTCCGGGGACAGATTCTAATCAGCCCCAGCATTTT	CASSPGTDSNQPQHF
TRBD2	TRBV3-1/TRBV3-2	.	TRBJ2-5	TGTGCCAGCAGCCAAGTTAGCGGGGGGGCCGGGGAGACCCAGTACTTC	CASSQVSGGAGETQYF
.	TRBV27	.	TRBJ2-7	TGTGCCAGCAGTTTTTTGAGCCCTCCCTCCAACTACGAGCAGTACTTC	CASSFLSPPSNYEQYF